One T cell receptor (beta chain) is described in this entry. This sample stems from a study of blood T cell repertoires in COVID-19. V gave up 3 bases and J gave up 0 bases, with 9 bases separating them. The CDR3 is made up of 14 amino acids. The germline V gene encodes CDR1 LGHDT and CDR2 YNNKEL (reference sequence). Measured with immunoSEQ multiplex PCR; TCRdb has only the in-frame clones, and not every one. Among about 400,000 clones listed, 80% to 90% were seen once. This clonotype was sampled from a man aged 40-49 years in a cohort exposed to, infected with or recovered from COVID-19 (not recorded which). The specimen was PBMCs or T cells enriched from blood (not recorded which). V usage is TRBV3-1 (or the pseudogene TRBV3-2) and J usage is TRBJ2-7, with D perhaps matching TRBD2 (6 bases). Here the CDR3 reads CASSQAGLSYEQYF. DNA for the CDR3: TGTGCCAGCAGCCAGGCGGGACTCTCCTACGAGCAGTACTTC.